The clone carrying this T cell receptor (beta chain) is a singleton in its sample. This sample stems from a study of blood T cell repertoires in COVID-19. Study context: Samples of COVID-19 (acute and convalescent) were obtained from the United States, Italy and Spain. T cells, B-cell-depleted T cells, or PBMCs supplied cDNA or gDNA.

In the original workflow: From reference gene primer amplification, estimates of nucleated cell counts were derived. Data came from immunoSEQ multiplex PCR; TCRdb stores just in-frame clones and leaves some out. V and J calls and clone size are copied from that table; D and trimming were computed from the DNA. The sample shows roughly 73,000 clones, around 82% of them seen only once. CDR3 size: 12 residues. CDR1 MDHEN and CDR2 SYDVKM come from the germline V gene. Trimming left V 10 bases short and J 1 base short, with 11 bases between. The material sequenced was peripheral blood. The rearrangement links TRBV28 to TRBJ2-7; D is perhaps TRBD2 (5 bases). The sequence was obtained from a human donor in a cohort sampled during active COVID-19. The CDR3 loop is CATGLESYEQYF. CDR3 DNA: TGTGCCACGGGATTGGAGTCCTACGAGCAGTACTTC. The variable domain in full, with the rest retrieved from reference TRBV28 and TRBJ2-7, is DVKVTQSSRYLVKRTGEKVFLECVQDMDHENMFWYRQDPGLGLRLIYFSYDVKMKEKGDIPEGYSVSREKKERFSLILESASTNQTSMYLCATGLESYEQYFGPGTRLTVT.